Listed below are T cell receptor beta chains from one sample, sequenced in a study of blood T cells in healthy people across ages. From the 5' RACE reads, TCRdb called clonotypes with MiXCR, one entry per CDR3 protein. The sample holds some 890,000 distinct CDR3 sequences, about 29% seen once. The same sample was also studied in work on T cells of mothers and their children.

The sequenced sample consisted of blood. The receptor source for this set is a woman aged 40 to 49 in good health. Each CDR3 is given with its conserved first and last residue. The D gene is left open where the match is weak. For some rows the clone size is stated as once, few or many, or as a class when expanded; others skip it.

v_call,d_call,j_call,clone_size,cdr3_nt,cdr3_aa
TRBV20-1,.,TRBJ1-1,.,TGCAGTGCTTATAGGACGGCCAACACTGAAGCTTTCTTT,CSAYRTANTEAFF
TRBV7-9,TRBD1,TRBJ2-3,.,TGTGCCAGCAGCCTTATTCGCGGACAGGGCAGCACAGATACGCAGTATTTT,CASSLIRGQGSTDTQYF
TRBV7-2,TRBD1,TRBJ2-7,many,TGTGCCAGCACCCAGGGACAGCTCGCCTACGAGCAGTACTTC,CASTQGQLAYEQYF
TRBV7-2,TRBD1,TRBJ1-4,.,TGTGCCAGCAGCTTAGGGGCAGGGGGTGAAAAACTGTTTTTT,CASSLGAGGEKLFF
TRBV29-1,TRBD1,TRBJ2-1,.,TGCAGCGTAGACCGGGACAGGGACAATGAGCAGTTCTTC,CSVDRDRDNEQFF
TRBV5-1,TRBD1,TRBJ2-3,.,TGCGCCAGCAGGTCAGGACAGGGTTGTGGTACGCAGTATTTT,CASRSGQGCGTQYF
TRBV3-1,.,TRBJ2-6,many,TGTGCCAGCAGCCAGGCGGGACTCTCTGGGGCCAACGTCCTGACTTTC,CASSQAGLSGANVLTF
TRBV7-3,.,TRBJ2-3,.,TGTGCCAGCAGCTTGGGAACCCGGAAGGCGGATACGCAGTATTTT,CASSLGTRKADTQYF
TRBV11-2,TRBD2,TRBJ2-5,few,TGTGCCAGCAGCAAATTCAGAGTGGGTGGAGCGGGGGATACACAAGAGACCCAGTACTTC,CASSKFRVGGAGDTQETQYF
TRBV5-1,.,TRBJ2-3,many,TGCGCCAGCAGCGGACCTCTAGATACGCAGTATTTT,CASSGPLDTQYF
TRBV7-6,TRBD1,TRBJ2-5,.,TGTGCCAGCAGCTCCAGGGGGTCCACTGAAAAAGAGACCCAGTACTTC,CASSSRGSTEKETQYF
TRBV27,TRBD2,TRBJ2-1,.,TGTGCCAGCAGTTTAGGGTCCGGGGGGGCCCTCGGGGAGCAGTTCTTC,CASSLGSGGALGEQFF
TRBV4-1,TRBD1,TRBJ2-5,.,TGCGCCAGCAGCCCCGGACAGGGAATCGACAATGAGCAGTACTTC,CASSPGQGIDNEQYF
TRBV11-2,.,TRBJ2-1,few,TGTGCCAGCAACCCGGTGGGGGGGCCGAGGCCCTACAATGAGCAGTTCTTC,CASNPVGGPRPYNEQFF
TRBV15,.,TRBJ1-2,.,TGTGCCACCAGCAGAGATGGGGAGGACTATGGCTACACCTTC,CATSRDGEDYGYTF
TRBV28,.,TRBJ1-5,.,TGTGCCAGCAGTTTGGTGGGGGCCGGCAATCAGCCCCAGCATTTT,CASSLVGAGNQPQHF
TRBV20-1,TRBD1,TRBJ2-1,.,TGCGGTGTCCTCGGTAGGGGGCAAGGTAGGGACAATGAGCAGTTCTTC,CGVLGRGQGRDNEQFF
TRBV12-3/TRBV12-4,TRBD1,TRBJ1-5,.,TGTGCCAGCAGTATTGAGGGGGCTAGGAATCAGCCCCAGCATTTT,CASSIEGARNQPQHF
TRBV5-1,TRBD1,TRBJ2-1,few,TGCGCCAGCAGCTTGATCAATACAGGGGGCGGGAATGAGCAGTTCTTC,CASSLINTGGGNEQFF
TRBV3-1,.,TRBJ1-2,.,TGTGCCAGCAGCCAGAAAGTAGTCTATGGCTACACCTTC,CASSQKVVYGYTF
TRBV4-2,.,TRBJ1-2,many,TGTGCCAGCAGCCAGGAGATCTATGGCTACACCTTC,CASSQEIYGYTF
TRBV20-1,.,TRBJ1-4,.,TGCAGTAAAATCCAAGCGGGGAGCACTAATGAAAAACTGTTTTTT,CSKIQAGSTNEKLFF
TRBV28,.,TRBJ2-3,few,TGTGCCAGCAGTTCCCCCGGGTGGGGGGATACGCAGTATTTT,CASSSPGWGDTQYF
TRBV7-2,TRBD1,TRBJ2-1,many,TGTGCCAGCAGCAACCCCGGGACAGACAATGAGCAGTTCTTC,CASSNPGTDNEQFF
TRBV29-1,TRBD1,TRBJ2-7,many,TGCAGCACATCGGACAGGGTGGGTTACGAGCAGTACTTC,CSTSDRVGYEQYF
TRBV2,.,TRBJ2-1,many,TGTGCCACCTCCGGGACCACAACGTGGGGTGAGCAGTTCTTC,CATSGTTTWGEQFF
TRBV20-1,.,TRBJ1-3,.,TGCAGTGCTAGAAGCAGGGGCGGAAACACCATATATTTT,CSARSRGGNTIYF
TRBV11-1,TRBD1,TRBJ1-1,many,TGTGCCAGCAGCTTAGCCGCTGCTCCGGGACAGGGGAACACTGAAGCTTTCTTT,CASSLAAAPGQGNTEAFF
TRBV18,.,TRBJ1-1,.,TGTGCCAGCTCACCTGGCAGGGAGAACACTGAAGCTTTCTTT,CASSPGRENTEAFF
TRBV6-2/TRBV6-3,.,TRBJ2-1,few,TGTGCCAGCAGTTCATCCCAGGGGGGCTCCTACAATGAGCAGTTCTTC,CASSSSQGGSYNEQFF
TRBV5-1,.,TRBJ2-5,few,TGCGCCAGCGGCTTGGCCTTGGGCCAAGAGACCCAGTACTTC,CASGLALGQETQYF
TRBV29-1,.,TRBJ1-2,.,TGCAGCGTTGAAGAGGCCGGGACCACCTATGGCTACACCTTC,CSVEEAGTTYGYTF
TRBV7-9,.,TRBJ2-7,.,TGTGCCAGCAGCTTACTAGGGCAATACTCCTACGAGCAGTACTTC,CASSLLGQYSYEQYF
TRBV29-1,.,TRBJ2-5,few,TGCAGCGTAGACCATGAGGGCGAGACCCAGTACTTC,CSVDHEGETQYF
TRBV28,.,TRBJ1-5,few,TGTGCCAGCAGTTTGGCTCAAGGGGGTTATAGCAATCAGCCCCAGCATTTT,CASSLAQGGYSNQPQHF
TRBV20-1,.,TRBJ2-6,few,TGCAGTGCTAGTGGGGGGCGAGACGCCGACTTCTCTGGGGCCAACGTCCTGACTTTC,CSASGGRDADFSGANVLTF
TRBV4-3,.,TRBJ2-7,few,TGCGCCAGCAGCCCCCAACGGTCTCGGGCGGGGGAGCAGTACTTC,CASSPQRSRAGEQYF